Detailed here is one T cell receptor beta chain. Its antigen is not known. The data stem from a study of graft-versus-host responses after intestinal transplantation. Study conclusions and caveats: After transplant, early declines in HvG clones were associated with peak levels of circulating GvH clones. The marrow of recipients harbored GvH clones, and ileum or blood showed some of them first. Those patients showing graft-donor T cell macrochimerism displayed high graft-versus-host to host-versus-graft clonal ratios in allografts.

The CDR3 runs 17 residues. CDR1 is SGDLS, CDR2 YYNGEE, per germline. V shed 3 bases, J shed 0 bases, and the junction held 3 bases outside the gene matches. Sequencing was performed with immunoSEQ multiplex PCR; in TCRdb, only in-frame clones are kept and a portion is missing. This table holds approximately 90,000 clones, 75% to 95% found once. This TCR came from a human donor who was the organ donor for an intestinal transplant. V and J are TRBV9 and TRBJ2-6; 10 bases are a match to TRBD2. Sequencing used unstimulated CD8+ T cells sorted from spleen or lymph node cells, obtained before transplant. CDR3 amino acids: CASSGSGGVSGANVLTF. Here the CDR3 DNA reads TGTGCCAGCAGCGGCAGCGGGGGGGTCTCTGGGGCCAACGTCCTGACTTTC. The complete variable domain, with remaining parts taken from reference TRBV9 and TRBJ2-6, reads DSGVTQTPKHLITATGQRVTLRCSPRSGDLSVYWYQQSLDQGLQFLIQYYNGEERAKGNILERFSAQQFPDLHSELNLSSLELGDSALYFCASSGSGGVSGANVLTFGAGSRLTVL.